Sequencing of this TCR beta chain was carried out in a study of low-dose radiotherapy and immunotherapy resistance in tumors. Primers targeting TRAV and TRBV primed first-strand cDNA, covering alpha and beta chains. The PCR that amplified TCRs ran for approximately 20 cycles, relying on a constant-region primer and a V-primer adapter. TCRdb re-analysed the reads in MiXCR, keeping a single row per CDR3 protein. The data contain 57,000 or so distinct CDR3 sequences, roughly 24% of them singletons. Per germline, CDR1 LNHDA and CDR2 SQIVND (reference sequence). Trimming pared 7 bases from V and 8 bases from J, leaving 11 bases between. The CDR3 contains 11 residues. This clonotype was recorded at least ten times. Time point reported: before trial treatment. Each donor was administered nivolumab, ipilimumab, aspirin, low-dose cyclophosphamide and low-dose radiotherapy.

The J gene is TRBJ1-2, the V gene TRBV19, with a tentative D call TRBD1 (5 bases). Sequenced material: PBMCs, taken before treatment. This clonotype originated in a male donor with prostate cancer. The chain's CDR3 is CASMGLGGYTF. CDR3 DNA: TGTGCCAGTATGGGGCTGGGCGGCTACACCTTC.